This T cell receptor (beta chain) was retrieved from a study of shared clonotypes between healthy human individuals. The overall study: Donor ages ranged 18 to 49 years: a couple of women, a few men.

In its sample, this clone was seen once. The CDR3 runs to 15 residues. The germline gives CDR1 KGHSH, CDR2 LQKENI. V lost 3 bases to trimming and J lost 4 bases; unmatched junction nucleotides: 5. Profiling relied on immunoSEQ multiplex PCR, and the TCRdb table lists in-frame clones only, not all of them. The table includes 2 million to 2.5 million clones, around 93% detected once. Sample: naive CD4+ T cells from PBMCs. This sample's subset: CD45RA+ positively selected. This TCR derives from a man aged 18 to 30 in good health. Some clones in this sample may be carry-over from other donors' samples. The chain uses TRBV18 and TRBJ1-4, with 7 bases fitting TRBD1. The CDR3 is CASSPLRGDNEKLFF. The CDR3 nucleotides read TGTGCCAGCTCACCGCTCAGGGGGGATAATGAAAAACTGTTTTTT.